This T cell receptor beta chain derives from a study of cytomegalovirus exposure and HLA in healthy donors. On the study more broadly: A previous analysis identified around 120 million unique TCR beta sequences derived from 180 million or so T cells. General study points: According to an earlier analysis, most TCR beta V segments yielded productive rearrangements about 90% or about 30% of the time. Later on, a genetic analysis was performed. It linked a missense variant in DCLRE1C with V- and J-gene trimming of TCR beta. A few CMV-associated chains proved CMV antigen-specific in vitro.

The CDR3 is made up of 14 amino acids. Per germline, CDR1 LNHDA and CDR2 SQIVND (reference sequence). V was cut by 6 bases and J by 2 bases, with 13 bases left in between. For this clone: No antigen is known for it.

PCR amplification relied on 60 Vbeta primers (plus 13 Jbeta primers). Assay: immunoSEQ multiplex PCR; the TCRdb copy retains only in-frame clones and omits some. The data hold 98,000 or so clones, with approximately 79% observed a single time. The TCR sequence derives from a man between 60 and 70 years old in good health and CMV-seropositive. The sequenced sample was PBMCs. The chain employs TRBV19 and TRBJ1-2, with TRBD1 as a possible D gene (5 bases). The CDR3 nucleotides read TGTGCCAGTAGGTCAGGGTCGGTCAACTATGGCTACACCTTC. Translated: CASRSGSVNYGYTF. Full variable domain (outside the CDR3, taken from reference TRBV19 and TRBJ1-2): DGGITQSPKYLFRKEGQNVTLSCEQNLNHDAMYWYRQDPGQGLRLIYYSQIVNDFQKGDIAEGYSVSREKKESFPLTVTSAQKNPTAFYLCASRSGSVNYGYTFGSGTRLTVV.